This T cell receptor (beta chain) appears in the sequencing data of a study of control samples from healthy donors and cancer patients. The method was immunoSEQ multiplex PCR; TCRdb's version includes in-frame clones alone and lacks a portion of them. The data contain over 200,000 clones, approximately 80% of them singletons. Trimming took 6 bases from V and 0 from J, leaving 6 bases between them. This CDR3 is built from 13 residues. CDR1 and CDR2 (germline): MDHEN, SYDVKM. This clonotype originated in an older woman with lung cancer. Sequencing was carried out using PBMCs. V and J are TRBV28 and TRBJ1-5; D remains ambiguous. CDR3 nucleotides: TGTGCCAGCAGAGTTTATAGCAATCAGCCCCAGCATTTT. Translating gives CASRVYSNQPQHF.